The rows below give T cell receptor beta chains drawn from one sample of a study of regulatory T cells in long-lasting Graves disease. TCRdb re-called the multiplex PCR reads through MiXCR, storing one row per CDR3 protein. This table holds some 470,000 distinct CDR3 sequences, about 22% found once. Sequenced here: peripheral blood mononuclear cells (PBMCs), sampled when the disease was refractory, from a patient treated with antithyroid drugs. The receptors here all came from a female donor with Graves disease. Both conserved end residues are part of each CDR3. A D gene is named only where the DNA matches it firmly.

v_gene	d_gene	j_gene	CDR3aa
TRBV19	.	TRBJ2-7	CASSSPQVPYEQYF
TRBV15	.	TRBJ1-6	CATSRVFSYNSPLHF
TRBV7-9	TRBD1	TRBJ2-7	CASSRIPGQGSYEQYF
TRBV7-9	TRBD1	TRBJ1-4	CASSLYGQGDEKLFF
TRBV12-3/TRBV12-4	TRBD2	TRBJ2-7	CASSLLSGRTPYEQYF
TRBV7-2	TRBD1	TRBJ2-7	CASSLASGQSSYEQYF
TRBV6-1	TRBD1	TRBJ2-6	CASRDGTGGFFGANVLTF
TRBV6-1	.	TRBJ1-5	CASSDRGSNQPQHF
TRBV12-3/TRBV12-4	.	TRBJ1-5	CASSLWGAGNQPQHF
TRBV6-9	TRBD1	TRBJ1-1	CASSYLDRVNTEAFF
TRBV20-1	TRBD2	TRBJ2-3	CSAPGLAGTSTDTQYF
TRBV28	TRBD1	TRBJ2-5	CASTPGTGGWETQYF
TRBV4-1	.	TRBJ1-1	CASSRKTGSTEAFF
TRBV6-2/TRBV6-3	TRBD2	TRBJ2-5	CASSYRPAGVQETQYF
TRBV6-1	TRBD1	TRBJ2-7	CASSQFLGQGFYEQYF
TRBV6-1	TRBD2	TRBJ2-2	CASSQRETGELFF
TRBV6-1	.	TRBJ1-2	CASTTRRPSDGCTF
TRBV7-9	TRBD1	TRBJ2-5	CASSKTKQGLETQYF
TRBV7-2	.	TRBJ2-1	CASSLVSILGGGAGNEQFF
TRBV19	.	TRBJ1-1	CASSISLLTEAFF
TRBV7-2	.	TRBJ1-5	CASSLSGGFGNQPQHF
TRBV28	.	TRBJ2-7	CASKLPRDSYEQYF
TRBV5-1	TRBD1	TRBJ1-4	CASSLAGGANEKLFF
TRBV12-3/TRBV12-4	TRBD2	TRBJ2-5	CASSLRSKRGAQETQYF
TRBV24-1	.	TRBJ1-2	CATSDYGVFYGYTF
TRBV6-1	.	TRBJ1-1	CASTPEQLLVRNTEAFF
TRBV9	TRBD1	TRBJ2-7	CASSEGADSWGLEQYF
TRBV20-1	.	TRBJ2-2	CSVPGRSTGELFF
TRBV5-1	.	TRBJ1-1	CASSPVGARDTEAFF
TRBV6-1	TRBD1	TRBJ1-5	CASSGGTARSPQHF
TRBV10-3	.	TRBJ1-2	CAISEVLEDYGYTF
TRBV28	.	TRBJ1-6	CASRELRSSSYNSPLHF
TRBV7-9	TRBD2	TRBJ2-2	CASSPAASSGRNTGELFF
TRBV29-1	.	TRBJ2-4	CSVEQGEGAKNIQYF
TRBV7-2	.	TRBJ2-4	CASSPDIALAKNIQYF
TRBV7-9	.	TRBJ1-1	CASSPQDTEAFF